Listed below are T cell receptor beta chains from one sample, sequenced in a study of T cell clones after liver transplantation. The assay was immunoSEQ multiplex PCR, and TCRdb's table has in-frame clones only and misses some. Counted here are 75,000 to 85,000 clones, over 65% occurring once; the ten biggest clones make up less than 3.5%. Source: CD4+ T cells from blood, taken at the 22-month timepoint. Receptor source: a human patient who received a liver transplant. Some of the T cells may derive from the graft donor. Both conserved end residues are part of each CDR3. Fields, in order: V gene, D gene, J gene, clone size, CDR3 protein, CDR3 DNA. D genes are given only for firm matches. Part of the rows lack a size; the others show once, few, many or a class for expanded clones.

TRBV4-3	TRBD1	TRBJ2-7	.	CASSQSITRDRAYEQYF	TGCGCCAGCAGCCAATCCATAACCCGGGACAGGGCCTACGAGCAGTACTTC
TRBV9	TRBD2	TRBJ2-1	.	CASSVLAGGNEQFF	TGTGCCAGCAGCGTACTAGCGGGGGGCAATGAGCAGTTCTTC
TRBV28	TRBD2	TRBJ2-3	.	CASGSKLAGFSTDTQYF	TGTGCCAGCGGGTCCAAGCTAGCGGGTTTCAGCACAGATACGCAGTATTTT
TRBV6-6	.	TRBJ2-1	.	CASTLNGRDEQFF	TGTGCCAGCACTTTAAATGGTCGGGATGAGCAGTTCTTC
TRBV18	.	TRBJ1-1	.	CASSPILDTEAFF	TGTGCCAGCTCACCAATTCTTGACACTGAAGCTTTCTTT
TRBV7-3	TRBD2	TRBJ2-1	few	CASSLLGTSGDNEQFF	TGTGCCAGCAGCTTATTGGGGACTAGCGGGGACAATGAGCAGTTCTTC
TRBV15	.	TRBJ2-5	.	CATSSGAYEGGETQYF	TGTGCCACCAGCAGCGGAGCGTATGAAGGAGGAGAGACCCAGTACTTC
TRBV6-5	.	TRBJ2-3	.	CASSKGGSTDTQYF	TGTGCCAGTAGCAAGGGGGGTAGCACAGATACGCAGTATTTT
TRBV4-2	.	TRBJ2-7	.	CASSRDRLYEQYF	TGTGCCAGCAGCAGGGATCGACTATACGAGCAGTACTTC
TRBV6-1	.	TRBJ1-2	once	CASRQGVEGYTF	TGTGCCAGCAGGCAGGGTGTGGAGGGCTACACCTTC
TRBV2	TRBD2	TRBJ2-3	.	CASSGIAGGLMSTDTQYF	TGTGCCAGCAGTGGAATCGCGGGGGGGCTAATGAGCACAGATACGCAGTATTTT
TRBV5-6	TRBD2	TRBJ2-1	.	CASSYPSTAGDSYNEQFF	TGTGCCAGCAGCTACCCCTCCACAGCGGGAGACTCCTACAATGAGCAGTTCTTC
TRBV20-1	TRBD1	TRBJ1-2	once	CSAADRGGYTF	TGCAGTGCTGCGGACAGGGGCGGCTACACCTTC